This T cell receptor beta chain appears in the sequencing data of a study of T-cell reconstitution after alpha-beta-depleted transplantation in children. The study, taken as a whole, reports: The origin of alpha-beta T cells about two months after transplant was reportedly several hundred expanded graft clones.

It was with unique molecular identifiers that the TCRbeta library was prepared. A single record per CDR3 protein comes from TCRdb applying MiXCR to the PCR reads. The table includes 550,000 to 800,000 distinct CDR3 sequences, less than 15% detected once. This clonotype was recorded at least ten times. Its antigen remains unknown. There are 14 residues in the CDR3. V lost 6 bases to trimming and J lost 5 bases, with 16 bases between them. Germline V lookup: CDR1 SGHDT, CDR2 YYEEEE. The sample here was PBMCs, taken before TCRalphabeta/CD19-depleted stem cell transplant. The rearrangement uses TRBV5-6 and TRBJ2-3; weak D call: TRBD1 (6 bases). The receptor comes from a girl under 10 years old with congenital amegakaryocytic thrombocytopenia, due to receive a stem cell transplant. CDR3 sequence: CASNTGKGRDTQYF. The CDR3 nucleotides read TGTGCCAGCAACACAGGGAAAGGTCGAGATACGCAGTATTTT.